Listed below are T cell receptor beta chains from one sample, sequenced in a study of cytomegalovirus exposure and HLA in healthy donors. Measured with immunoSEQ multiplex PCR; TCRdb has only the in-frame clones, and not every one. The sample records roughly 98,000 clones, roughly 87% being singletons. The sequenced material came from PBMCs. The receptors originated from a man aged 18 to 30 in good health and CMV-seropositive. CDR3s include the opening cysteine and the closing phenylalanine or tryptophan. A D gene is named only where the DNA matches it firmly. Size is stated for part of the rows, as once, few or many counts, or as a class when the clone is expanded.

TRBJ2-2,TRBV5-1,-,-,CASSLSRENTGELFF,TGCGCCAGCAGCTTGTCGCGGGAAAACACCGGGGAGCTGTTTTTT
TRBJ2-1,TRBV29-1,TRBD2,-,CSVKGGKSHEQFF,TGCAGCGTTAAGGGAGGGAAGAGCCATGAGCAGTTCTTC
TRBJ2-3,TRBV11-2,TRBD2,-,CASSPQLVGRAGATDTQYF,TGTGCCAGCAGCCCTCAATTGGTCGGTCGAGCGGGAGCTACAGATACGCAGTATTTT
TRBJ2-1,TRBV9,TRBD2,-,CASSLGLAGAHLYNEQFF,TGTGCCAGCAGCTTGGGACTAGCGGGAGCTCACCTTTACAATGAGCAGTTCTTC
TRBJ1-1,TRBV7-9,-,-,CASSLAQGFTEAFF,TGTGCCAGCAGCTTAGCCCAGGGCTTCACTGAAGCTTTCTTT
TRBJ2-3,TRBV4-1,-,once,CASSQEWGPHTDTQYF,TGCGCCAGCAGCCAAGAGTGGGGCCCCCACACAGATACGCAGTATTTT
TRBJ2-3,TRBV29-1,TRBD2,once,CSEIAGGRGDTQYF,TGCAGTGAAATAGCGGGGGGTCGGGGAGATACGCAGTATTTT
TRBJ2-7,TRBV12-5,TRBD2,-,CASGLGTSGSSEQYF,TGTGCTAGTGGTTTGGGGACTAGCGGGTCTAGCGAGCAGTACTTC
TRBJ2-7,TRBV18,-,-,CASSPPFDRMDEQYF,TGTGCCAGCTCACCACCTTTTGACAGAATGGACGAGCAGTACTTC
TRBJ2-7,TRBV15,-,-,CATSRARENYEQYF,TGTGCCACCAGTCGGGCCAGGGAAAACTACGAGCAGTACTTC
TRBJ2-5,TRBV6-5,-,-,CASSLGSTGAGTLQYF,TGTGCCAGCAGTTTGGGGTCAACAGGGGCGGGGACCCTCCAGTACTTC
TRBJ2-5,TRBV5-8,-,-,CASSPSDRQETQYF,TGTGCCAGCAGCCCGAGTGACAGGCAAGAGACCCAGTACTTC
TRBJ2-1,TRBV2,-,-,CASSPSASDNEQFF,TGTGCCAGCAGTCCCTCAGCTAGCGACAATGAGCAGTTCTTC
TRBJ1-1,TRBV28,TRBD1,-,CASSWTGNTEAFF,TGTGCCAGCAGTTGGACAGGGAACACTGAAGCTTTCTTT
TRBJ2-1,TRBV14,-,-,CASSWTGSDEQFF,TGTGCCAGCAGCTGGACGGGGTCTGATGAGCAGTTCTTC
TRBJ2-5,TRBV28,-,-,CASSLIADSLWTQYF,TGTGCCAGCAGTTTGATTGCGGACAGCTTGTGGACCCAGTACTTC
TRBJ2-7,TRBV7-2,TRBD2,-,CASSLDRASGSSYEQYF,TGTGCCAGCAGCTTAGATAGGGCTAGCGGGAGCTCCTACGAGCAGTACTTC
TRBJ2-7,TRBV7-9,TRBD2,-,CASSFSQRGPYEQYF,TGTGCCAGCAGCTTTTCCCAGCGGGGACCCTACGAGCAGTACTTC
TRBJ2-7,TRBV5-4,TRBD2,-,CASSDGRRVSYEQYF,TGTGCCAGCAGCGACGGGAGGAGAGTGTCCTACGAGCAGTACTTC
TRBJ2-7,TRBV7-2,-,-,CASSLAIAAIYEQYF,TGTGCCAGCAGCTTAGCGATAGCGGCCATATACGAGCAGTACTTC
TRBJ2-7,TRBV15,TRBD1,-,CATSRNTGGEQYF,TGTGCCACCAGCAGAAACACAGGGGGCGAGCAGTACTTC
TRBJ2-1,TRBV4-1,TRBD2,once,CASNPGTSSYNEQFF,TGCGCCAGCAACCCCGGGACTAGCTCCTACAATGAGCAGTTCTTC
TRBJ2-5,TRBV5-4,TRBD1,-,CASSLADRGLKGETQYF,TGTGCCAGCAGCTTGGCCGACAGGGGGCTAAAGGGTGAGACCCAGTACTTC